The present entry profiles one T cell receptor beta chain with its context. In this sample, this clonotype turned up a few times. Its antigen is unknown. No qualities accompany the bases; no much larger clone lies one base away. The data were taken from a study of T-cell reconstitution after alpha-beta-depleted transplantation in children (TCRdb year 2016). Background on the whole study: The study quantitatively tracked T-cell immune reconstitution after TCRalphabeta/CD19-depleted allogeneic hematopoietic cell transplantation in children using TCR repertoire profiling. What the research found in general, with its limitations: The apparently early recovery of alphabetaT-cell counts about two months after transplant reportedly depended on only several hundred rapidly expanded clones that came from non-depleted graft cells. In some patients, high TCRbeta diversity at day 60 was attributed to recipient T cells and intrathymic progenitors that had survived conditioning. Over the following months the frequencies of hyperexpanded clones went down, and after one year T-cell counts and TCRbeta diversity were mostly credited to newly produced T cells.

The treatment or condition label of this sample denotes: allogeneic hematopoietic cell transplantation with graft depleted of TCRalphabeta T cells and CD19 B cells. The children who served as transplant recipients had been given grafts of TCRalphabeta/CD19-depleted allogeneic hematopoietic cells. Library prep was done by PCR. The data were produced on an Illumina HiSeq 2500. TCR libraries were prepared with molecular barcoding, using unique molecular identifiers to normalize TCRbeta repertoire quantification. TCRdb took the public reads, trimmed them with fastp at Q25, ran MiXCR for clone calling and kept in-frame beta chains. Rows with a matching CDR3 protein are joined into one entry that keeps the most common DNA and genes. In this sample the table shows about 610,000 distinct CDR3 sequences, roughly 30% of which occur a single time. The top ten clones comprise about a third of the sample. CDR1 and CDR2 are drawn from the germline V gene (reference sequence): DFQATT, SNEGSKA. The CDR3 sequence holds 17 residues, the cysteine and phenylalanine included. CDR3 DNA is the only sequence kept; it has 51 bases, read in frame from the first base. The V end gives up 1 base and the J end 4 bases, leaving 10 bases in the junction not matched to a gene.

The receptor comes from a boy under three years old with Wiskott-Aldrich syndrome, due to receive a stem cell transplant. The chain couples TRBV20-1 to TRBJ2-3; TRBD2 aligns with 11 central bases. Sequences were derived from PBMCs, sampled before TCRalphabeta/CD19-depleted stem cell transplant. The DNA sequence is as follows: TGCAGTGCTAGAGTACCCCGACTAGCGGGAAACCCAGATACGCAGTATTTT. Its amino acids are CSARVPRLAGNPDTQYF.